This TCR beta chain was retrieved from a study of blood T cell repertoires in COVID-19. Sequencing used immunoSEQ multiplex PCR; TCRdb keeps in-frame clones, though not all of them. This sample has 150,000 or so clones, with around 89% found just once. The sequenced sample consisted of PBMCs or T cells enriched from blood (not recorded which). This receptor was taken from a woman aged 50 to 60 who had recovered from COVID-19.

CDR3 DNA sequence: TGTGCCTGGAGTTCAGGGCTGGATCAGCCCCAGCATTTT. This encodes CAWSSGLDQPQHF. The rearrangement links TRBV30 to TRBJ1-5; weak D call: TRBD1 (5 bases). The CDR3 runs to 13 residues. The V gene's germline CDR1 is GTSNPN and CDR2 SVGIG (reference sequence). Trimming removed 2 bases at V and 5 bases at J, with 10 bases between.